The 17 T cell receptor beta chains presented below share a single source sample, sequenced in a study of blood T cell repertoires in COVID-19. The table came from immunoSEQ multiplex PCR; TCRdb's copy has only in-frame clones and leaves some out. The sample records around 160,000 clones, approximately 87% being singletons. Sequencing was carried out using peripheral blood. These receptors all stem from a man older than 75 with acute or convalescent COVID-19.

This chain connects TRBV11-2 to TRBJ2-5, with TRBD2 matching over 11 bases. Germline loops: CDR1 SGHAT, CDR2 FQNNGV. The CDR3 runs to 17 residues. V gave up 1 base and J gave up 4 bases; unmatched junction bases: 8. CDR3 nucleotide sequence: TGTGCCAGCAGCTTAGTCTTTAGCGGGAGGGTGGGAGAGACCCAGTACTTC. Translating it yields CASSLVFSGRVGETQYF.

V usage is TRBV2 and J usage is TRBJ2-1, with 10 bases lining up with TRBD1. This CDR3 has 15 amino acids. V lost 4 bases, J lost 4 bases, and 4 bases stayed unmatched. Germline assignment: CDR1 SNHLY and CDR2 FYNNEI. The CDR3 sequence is CASSADRGLYNEQFF. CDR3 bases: TGTGCCAGCAGTGCAGACAGGGGGCTTTACAATGAGCAGTTCTTC.

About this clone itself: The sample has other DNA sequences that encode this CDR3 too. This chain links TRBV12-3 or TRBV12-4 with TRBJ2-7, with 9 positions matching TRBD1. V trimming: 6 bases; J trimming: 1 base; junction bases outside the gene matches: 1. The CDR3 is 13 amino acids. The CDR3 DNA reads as TGTGCCAGCAGGGGACAGGGTTCCTACGAGCAGTACTTC. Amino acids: CASRGQGSYEQYF.

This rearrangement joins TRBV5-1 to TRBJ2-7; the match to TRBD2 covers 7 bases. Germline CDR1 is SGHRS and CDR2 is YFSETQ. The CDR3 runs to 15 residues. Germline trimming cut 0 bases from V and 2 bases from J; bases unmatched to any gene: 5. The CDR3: CASSLVVSGPYEQYF. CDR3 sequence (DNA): TGCGCCAGCAGCTTGGTAGTTAGCGGGCCCTACGAGCAGTACTTC.

CDR3 amino acids: CASVPGSQETQYF. CDR3 bases: TGTGCCAGCGTCCCGGGATCACAAGAGACCCAGTACTTC. The V call is TRBV2, the J call TRBJ2-5; possible D gene TRBD2, 5 bases. Germline lookup yields CDR1 SNHLY and CDR2 FYNNEI. V was cut by 8 bases and J by 2 bases, with 12 bases left in between. This CDR3 region has 13 residues.

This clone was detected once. The chain's CDR3 is CASTHPQGNTEAFF. The CDR3 DNA sequence: TGTGCCAGCACCCATCCTCAGGGGAACACTGAAGCTTTCTTT. The rearrangement uses TRBV3-1 (or the pseudogene TRBV3-2) and TRBJ1-1, with D perhaps matching TRBD1 (5 bases). Trimming removed 7 bases at V and 1 base at J, with 13 bases between. The CDR3 runs to 14 residues. Germline V gives CDR1 LGHDT, CDR2 YNNKEL (reference sequence).

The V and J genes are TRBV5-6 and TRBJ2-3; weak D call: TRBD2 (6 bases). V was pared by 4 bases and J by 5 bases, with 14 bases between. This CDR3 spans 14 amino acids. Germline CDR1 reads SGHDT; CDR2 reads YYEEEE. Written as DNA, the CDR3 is TGTGCCAGCAGCCCCGGGAGTAGCGGAGATACGCAGTATTTT. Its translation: CASSPGSSGDTQYF.

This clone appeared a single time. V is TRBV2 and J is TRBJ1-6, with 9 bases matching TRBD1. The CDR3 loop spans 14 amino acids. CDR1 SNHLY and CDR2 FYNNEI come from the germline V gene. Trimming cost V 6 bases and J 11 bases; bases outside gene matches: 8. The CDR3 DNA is TGTGCCAGCAGGCCCGGGACAGGGAGGACACCCCTCCACTTT. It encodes CASRPGTGRTPLHF.

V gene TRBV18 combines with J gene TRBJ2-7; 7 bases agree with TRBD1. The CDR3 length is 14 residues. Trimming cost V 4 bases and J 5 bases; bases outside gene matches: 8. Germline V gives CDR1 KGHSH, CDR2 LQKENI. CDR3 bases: TGTGCCAGCTCACGGGCAAGTACAGGGGACGAGCAGTACTTC. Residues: CASSRASTGDEQYF.

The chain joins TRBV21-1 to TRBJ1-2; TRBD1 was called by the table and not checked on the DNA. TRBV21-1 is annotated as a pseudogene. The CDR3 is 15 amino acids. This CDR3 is CASSTRTGASDGYTF. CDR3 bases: TGTGCCAGCAGCACGAGGACAGGGGCTTCTGACGGCTACACCTTC.

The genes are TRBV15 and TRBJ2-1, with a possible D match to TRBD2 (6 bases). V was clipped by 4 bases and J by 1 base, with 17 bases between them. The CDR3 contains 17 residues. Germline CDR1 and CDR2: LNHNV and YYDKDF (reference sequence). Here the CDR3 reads CATSKAPGSGSYNEQFF. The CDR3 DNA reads TGTGCCACCAGCAAGGCCCCCGGGAGTGGGTCCTACAATGAGCAGTTCTTC. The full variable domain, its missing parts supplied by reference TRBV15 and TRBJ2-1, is DAMVIQNPRYQVTQFGKPVTLSCSQTLNHNVMYWYQQKSSQAPKLLFHYYDKDFNNEADTPDNFQSRRPNTSFCFLDIRSPGLGDTAMYLCATSKAPGSGSYNEQFFGPGTRLTVL.

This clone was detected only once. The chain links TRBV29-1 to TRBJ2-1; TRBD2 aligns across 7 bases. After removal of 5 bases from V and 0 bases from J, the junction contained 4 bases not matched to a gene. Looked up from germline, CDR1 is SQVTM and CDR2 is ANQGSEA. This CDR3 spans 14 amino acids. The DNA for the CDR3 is TGCAGCGTTCAAACTAGCGCCTCCTACAATGAGCAGTTCTTC. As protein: CSVQTSASYNEQFF.

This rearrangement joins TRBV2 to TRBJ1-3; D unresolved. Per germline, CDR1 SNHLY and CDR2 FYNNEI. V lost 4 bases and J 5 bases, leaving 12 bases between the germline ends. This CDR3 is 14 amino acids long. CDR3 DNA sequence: TGTGCCAGCAGTGGCGGGAGCGAGCGAAACACCATATATTTT. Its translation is CASSGGSERNTIYF.

The CDR3 spells CASRGTGGWGTEAFF. CDR3 in DNA: TGTGCCAGCAGAGGGACAGGGGGATGGGGGACTGAAGCTTTCTTT. The V gene is TRBV6-5, the J gene TRBJ1-1, with 11 nucleotides matching TRBD1. The V gene's germline CDR1 is MNHEY and CDR2 SVGAGI. The CDR3 has 15 amino acids. The V gene end was trimmed by 6 bases and the J gene end by 5 bases; junction bases not matched to a gene: 8.

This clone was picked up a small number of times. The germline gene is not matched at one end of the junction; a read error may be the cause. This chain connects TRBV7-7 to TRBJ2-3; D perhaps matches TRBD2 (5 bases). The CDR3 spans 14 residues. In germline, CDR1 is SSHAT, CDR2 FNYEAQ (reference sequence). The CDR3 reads CASSLAPSSDTQYF. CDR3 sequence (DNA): TGTGCTAGCAGCTTAGCGCCCAGTTCAGATACGCAGTATTTT.

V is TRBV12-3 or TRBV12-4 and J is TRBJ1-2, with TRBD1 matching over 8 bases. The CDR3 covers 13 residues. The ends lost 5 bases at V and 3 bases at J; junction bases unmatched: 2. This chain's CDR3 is CASSMTGDYGYTF. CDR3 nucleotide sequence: TGTGCCAGCAGTATGACAGGGGACTATGGCTACACCTTC.

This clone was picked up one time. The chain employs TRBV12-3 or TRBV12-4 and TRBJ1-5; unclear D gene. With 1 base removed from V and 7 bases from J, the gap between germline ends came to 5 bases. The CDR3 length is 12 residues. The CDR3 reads CASSLGEQPQHF. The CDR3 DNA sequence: TGTGCCAGCAGTTTAGGGGAGCAGCCCCAGCATTTT.